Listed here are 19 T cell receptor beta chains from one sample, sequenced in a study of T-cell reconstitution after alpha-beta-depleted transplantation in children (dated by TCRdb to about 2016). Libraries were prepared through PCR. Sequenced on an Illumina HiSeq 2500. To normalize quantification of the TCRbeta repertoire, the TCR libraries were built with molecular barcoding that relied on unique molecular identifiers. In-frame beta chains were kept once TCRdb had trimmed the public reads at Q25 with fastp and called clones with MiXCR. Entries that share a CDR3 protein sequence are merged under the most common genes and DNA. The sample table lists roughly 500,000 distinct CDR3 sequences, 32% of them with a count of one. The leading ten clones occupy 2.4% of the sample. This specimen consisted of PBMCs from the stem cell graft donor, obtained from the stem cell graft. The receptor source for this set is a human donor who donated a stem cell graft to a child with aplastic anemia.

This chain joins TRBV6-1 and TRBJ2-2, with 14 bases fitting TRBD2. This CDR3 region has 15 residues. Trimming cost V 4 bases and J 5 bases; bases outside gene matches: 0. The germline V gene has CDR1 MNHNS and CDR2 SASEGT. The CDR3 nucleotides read TGTGCCAGCAGTGGGACTAGCGGGAGGACCGGGGAGCTGTTTTTT. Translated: CASSGTSGRTGELFF.

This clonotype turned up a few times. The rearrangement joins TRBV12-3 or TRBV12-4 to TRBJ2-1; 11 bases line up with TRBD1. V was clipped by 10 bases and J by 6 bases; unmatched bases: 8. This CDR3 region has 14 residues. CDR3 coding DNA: TGTGCCACCGCAGGGACAGGGGGTAGCAATGAGCAGTTCTTC. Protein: CATAGTGGSNEQFF.

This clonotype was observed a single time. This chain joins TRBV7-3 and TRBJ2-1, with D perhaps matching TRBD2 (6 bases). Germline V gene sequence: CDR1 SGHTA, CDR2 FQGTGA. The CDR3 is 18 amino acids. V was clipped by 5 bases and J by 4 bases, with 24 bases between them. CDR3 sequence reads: CASSADLERVAVYNEQFF. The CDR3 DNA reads TGTGCCAGCAGCGCCGACCTCGAGCGGGTAGCGGTATACAATGAGCAGTTCTTC.

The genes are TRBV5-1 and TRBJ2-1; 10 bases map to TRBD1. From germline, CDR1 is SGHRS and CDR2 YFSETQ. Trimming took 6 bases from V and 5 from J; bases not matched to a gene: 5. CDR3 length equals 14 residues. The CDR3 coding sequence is TGCGCCAGCAACCCCGGGACAGGGGACAATGAGCAGTTCTTC. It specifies CASNPGTGDNEQFF. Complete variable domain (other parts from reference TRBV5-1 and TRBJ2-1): KAGVTQTPRYLIKTRGQQVTLSCSPISGHRSVSWYQQTPGQGLQFLFEYFSETQRNKGNFPGRFSGRQFSNSRSEMNVSTLELGDSALYLCASNPGTGDNEQFFGPGTRLTVL.

CDR3 sequence: CSVLPGTGTILQYF. For the CDR3, the DNA is TGCAGCGTGCTTCCCGGGACTGGAACAATTCTTCAGTACTTC. The J gene is TRBJ2-7, the V gene TRBV29-1, with D possibly matching TRBD2 (6 bases). CDR1 and CDR2 (germline): SQVTM, ANQGSEA. This CDR3 has 14 amino acids. Trimming cost V 6 bases and J 10 bases, with 25 bases left between them.

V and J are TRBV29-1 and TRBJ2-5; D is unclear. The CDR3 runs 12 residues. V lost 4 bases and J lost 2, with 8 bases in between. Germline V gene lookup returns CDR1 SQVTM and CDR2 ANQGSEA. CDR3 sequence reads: CSVGFSQETQYF. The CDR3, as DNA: TGCAGCGTTGGTTTTTCACAAGAGACCCAGTACTTC.

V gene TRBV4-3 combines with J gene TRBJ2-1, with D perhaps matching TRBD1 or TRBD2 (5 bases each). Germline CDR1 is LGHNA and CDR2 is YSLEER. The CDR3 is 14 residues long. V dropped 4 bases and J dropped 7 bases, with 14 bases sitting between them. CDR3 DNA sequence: TGCGCCAGCAGCCCTAGTTGGGGGAAGAATGAGCAGTTCTTC. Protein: CASSPSWGKNEQFF.

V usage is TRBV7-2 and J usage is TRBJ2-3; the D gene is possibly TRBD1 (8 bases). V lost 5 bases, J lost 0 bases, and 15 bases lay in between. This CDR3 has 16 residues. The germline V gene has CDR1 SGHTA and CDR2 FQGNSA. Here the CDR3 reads CASSPDRGGSTDTQYF. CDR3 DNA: TGTGCCAGCAGCCCTGACAGGGGAGGGAGCACAGATACGCAGTATTTT.

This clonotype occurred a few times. The CDR3 nucleotides read TGCAGTGCTGGGTCGGGGGCGACGAATGAGCAGTTCTTC. Protein product: CSAGSGATNEQFF. The chain couples TRBV20-1 to TRBJ2-1; D might be TRBD1 or TRBD2, each matching 6 bases. The CDR3 loop spans 13 amino acids. V dropped 5 bases and J dropped 7 bases, with 15 bases sitting between them. Germline V gene sequence: CDR1 DFQATT, CDR2 SNEGSKA (reference sequence).

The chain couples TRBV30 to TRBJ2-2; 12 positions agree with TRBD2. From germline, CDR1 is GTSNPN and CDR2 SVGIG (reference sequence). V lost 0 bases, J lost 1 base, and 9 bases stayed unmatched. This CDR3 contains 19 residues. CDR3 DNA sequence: TGTGCCTGGAGTGTACTGCCTAGCGGGAGGGCGAAGAACACCGGGGAGCTGTTTTTT. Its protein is CAWSVLPSGRAKNTGELFF.

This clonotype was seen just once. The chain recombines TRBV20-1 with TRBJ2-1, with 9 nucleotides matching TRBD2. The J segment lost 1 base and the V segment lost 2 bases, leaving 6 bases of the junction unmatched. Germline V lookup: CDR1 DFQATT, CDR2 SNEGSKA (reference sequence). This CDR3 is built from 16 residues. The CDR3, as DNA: TGCAGTGCTAGACTCCGACTAGCGGATTCCTACAATGAGCAGTTCTTC. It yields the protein CSARLRLADSYNEQFF.

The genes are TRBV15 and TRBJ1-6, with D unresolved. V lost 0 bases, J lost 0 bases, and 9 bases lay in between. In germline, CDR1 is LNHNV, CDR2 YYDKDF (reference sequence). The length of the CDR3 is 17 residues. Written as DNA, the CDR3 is TGTGCCACCAGCAGAGATCTCGAGAGCTCCTATAATTCACCCCTCCACTTT. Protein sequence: CATSRDLESSYNSPLHF.

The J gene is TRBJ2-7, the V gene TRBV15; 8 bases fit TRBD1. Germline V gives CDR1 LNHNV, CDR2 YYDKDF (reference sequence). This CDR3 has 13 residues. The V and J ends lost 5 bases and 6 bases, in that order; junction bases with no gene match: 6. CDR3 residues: CATSGVDRGEQYV. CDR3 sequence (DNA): TGTGCCACCAGCGGCGTTGACAGGGGCGAGCAGTACGTC.

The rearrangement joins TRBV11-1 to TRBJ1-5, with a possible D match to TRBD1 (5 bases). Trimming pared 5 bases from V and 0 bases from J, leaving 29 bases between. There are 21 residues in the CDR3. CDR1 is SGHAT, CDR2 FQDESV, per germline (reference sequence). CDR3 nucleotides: TGTGCCAGCAGCGTTGGTGGGGGTGTGGTTCGCGTCGGGGATAGCAATCAGCCCCAGCATTTT. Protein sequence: CASSVGGGVVRVGDSNQPQHF.

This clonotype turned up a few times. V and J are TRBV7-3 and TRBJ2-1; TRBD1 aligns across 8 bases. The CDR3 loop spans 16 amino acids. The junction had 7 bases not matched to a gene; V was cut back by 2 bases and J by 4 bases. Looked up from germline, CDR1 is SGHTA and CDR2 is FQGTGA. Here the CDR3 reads CASSLLAGGAYNEQFF. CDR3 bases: TGTGCCAGCAGCTTACTAGCAGGGGGCGCTTACAATGAGCAGTTCTTC.

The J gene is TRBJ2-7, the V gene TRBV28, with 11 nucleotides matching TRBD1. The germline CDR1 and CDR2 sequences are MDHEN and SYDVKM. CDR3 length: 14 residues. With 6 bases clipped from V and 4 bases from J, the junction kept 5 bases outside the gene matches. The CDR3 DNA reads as TGTGCCAGCAGCCGGGACAGGGGGTATTACGAGCAGTACTTC. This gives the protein CASSRDRGYYEQYF.

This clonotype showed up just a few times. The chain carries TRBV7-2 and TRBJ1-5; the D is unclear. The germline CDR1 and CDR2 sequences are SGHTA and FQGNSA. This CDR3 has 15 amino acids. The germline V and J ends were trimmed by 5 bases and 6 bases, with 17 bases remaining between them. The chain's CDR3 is CASSPRSVGGQPQHF. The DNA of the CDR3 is TGTGCCAGCAGCCCCCGTTCTGTTGGTGGTCAGCCCCAGCATTTT.

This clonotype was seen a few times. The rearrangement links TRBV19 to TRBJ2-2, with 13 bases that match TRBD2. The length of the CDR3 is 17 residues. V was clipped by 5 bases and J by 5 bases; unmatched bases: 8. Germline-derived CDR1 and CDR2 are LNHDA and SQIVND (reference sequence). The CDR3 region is CASSSLAGGFRTGELFF. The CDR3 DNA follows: TGTGCCAGTAGTTCACTAGCGGGAGGGTTTCGGACCGGGGAGCTGTTTTTT. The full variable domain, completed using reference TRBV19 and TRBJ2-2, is DGGITQSPKYLFRKEGQNVTLSCEQNLNHDAMYWYRQDPGQGLRLIYYSQIVNDFQKGDIAEGYSVSREKKESFPLTVTSAQKNPTAFYLCASSSLAGGFRTGELFFGEGSRLTVL.

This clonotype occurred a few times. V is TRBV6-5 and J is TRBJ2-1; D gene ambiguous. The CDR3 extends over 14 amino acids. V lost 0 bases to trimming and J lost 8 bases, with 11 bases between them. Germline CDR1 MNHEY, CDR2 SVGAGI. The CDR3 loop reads CASSYSAGYYEQFF. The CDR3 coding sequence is TGTGCCAGCAGTTACTCGGCAGGTTACTATGAGCAGTTCTTC.